This TCR beta chain originates from a study of blood T cell repertoires in COVID-19. Germline V gives CDR1 MNHEY, CDR2 SVGAGI. There are 14 residues in the CDR3. Trimming took off 4 bases at V and 9 bases at J, with 13 bases between the two ends. Which cohort a participant joined came from the clinical history participants gave. Data came from immunoSEQ multiplex PCR; TCRdb stores just in-frame clones and leaves some out. Of just over 150,000 clones listed, approximately 87% are singletons. Source material: PBMCs or T cells enriched from blood (not recorded which). This receptor was obtained from a woman between 50 and 59 years old who had recovered from COVID-19. This chain connects TRBV6-5 to TRBJ1-6; D is unresolved. The CDR3 DNA follows: TGTGCCAGCAGTTCCGCGCCGAGCTTTTCACCCCTCCACTTT. Protein product: CASSSAPSFSPLHF.